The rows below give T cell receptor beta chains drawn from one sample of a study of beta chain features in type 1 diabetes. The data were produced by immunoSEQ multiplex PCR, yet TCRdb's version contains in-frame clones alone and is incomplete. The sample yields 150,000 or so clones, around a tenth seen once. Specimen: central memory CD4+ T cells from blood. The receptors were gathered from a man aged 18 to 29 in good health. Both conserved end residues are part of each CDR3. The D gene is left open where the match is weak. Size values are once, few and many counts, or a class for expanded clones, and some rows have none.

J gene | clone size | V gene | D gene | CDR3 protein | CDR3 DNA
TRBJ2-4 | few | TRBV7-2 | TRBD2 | CASSFSGGAKNIQYF | TGTGCCAGCAGCTTTAGCGGGGGGGCCAAAAACATTCAGTACTTC
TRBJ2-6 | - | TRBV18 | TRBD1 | CASSPPGQGRSGANVLTF | TGTGCCAGCTCACCACCGGGACAGGGACGCTCTGGGGCCAACGTCCTGACTTTC
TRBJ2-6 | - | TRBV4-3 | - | CASSRGGGANVLTF | TGCGCCAGCAGTAGGGGCGGCGGTGCCAACGTCCTGACTTTC
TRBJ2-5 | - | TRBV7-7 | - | CASSLVQQETQYF | TGTGCCAGCAGCTTAGTCCAGCAAGAGACCCAGTACTTC
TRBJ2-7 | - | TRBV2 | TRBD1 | CASSTRDRGLAVPEQYF | TGTGCCAGCAGCACACGGGACAGGGGGCTTGCAGTACCCGAGCAGTACTTC
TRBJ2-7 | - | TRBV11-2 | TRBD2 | CASSSWVLAGAADEQYF | TGTGCCAGCAGCTCATGGGTGCTAGCGGGGGCCGCCGACGAGCAGTACTTC
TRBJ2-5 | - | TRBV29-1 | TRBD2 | CSVTRAGGPETQYF | TGCAGCGTTACACGAGCGGGGGGTCCGGAGACCCAGTACTTC
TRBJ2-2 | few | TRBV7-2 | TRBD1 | CASSWTGGSTGELFF | TGTGCCAGCAGCTGGACAGGGGGCAGCACCGGGGAGCTGTTTTTT
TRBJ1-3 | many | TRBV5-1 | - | CASSPKEGNTIYF | TGCGCCAGCAGCCCGAAGGAGGGAAACACCATATATTTT
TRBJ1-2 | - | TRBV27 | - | CASSPHGQVRGYTF | TGTGCCAGCAGTCCCCATGGGCAGGTTCGGGGCTACACCTTC
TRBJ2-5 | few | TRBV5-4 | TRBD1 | CASNRGKLAQETQYF | TGTGCCAGCAACAGGGGAAAACTCGCCCAAGAGACCCAGTACTTC
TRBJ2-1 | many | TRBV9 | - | CASSVAPGDSYNEQFF | TGTGCCAGCAGCGTAGCACCAGGCGACTCCTACAATGAGCAGTTCTTC
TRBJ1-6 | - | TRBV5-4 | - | CASSLVMGQDSPLHF | TGTGCCAGCAGCTTGGTTATGGGGCAGGATTCACCCCTCCACTTT
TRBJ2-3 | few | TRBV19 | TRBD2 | CASSRTSGGPSTDTQYF | TGTGCCAGTAGTCGGACTAGCGGGGGACCTAGCACAGATACGCAGTATTTT
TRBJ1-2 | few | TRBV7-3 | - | CASSLTGAYGYTF | TGTGCCAGCAGCTTAACAGGGGCTTATGGCTACACCTTC
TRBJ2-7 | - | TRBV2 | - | CASTRGRGYEQYF | TGTGCCAGCACCCGGGGTCGGGGCTACGAGCAGTACTTC
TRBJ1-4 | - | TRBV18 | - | CASSPTDGGYEKLFF | TGTGCCAGCTCACCCACGGACGGGGGGTATGAAAAACTGTTTTTT
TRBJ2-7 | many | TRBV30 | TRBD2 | CAWTSGTYEQYF | TGTGCCTGGACTAGCGGTACCTACGAGCAGTACTTC
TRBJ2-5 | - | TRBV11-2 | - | CASSYGGYQETQYF | TGTGCCAGCAGCTACGGAGGGTACCAAGAGACCCAGTACTTC
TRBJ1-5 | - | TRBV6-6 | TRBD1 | CASSYRDRGNQPQHF | TGTGCCAGCAGTTACCGGGACAGGGGCAATCAGCCCCAGCATTTT
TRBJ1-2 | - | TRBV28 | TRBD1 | CASSWGTGGAGGYTF | TGTGCCAGCAGTTGGGGGACAGGGGGCGCGGGGGGCTACACCTTC
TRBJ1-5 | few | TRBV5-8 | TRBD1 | CASSLWGDSQPQHF | TGTGCCAGCAGCTTGTGGGGGGACAGTCAGCCCCAGCATTTT
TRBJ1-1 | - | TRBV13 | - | CASSFGGIVGSRGGTEAFF | TGTGCCAGCAGCTTCGGGGGAATAGTAGGTAGTCGTGGAGGCACTGAAGCTTTCTTT
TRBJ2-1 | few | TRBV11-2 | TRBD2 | CASSLDAGVHNEQFF | TGTGCCAGCAGCTTAGACGCGGGGGTCCACAATGAGCAGTTCTTC
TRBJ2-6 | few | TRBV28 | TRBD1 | CASSTPGQPFSGANVLTF | TGTGCCAGCAGTACCCCGGGACAGCCGTTCTCTGGGGCCAACGTCCTGACTTTC
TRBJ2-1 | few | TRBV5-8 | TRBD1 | CASRWTGVNEQFF | TGTGCCAGCAGGTGGACAGGGGTCAATGAGCAGTTCTTC
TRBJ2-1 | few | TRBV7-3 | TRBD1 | CASSLRDRGWDEQFF | TGTGCCAGCAGCTTAAGGGACAGGGGGTGGGATGAGCAGTTCTTC
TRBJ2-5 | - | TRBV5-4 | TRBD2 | CASSSNLAGAAETQYF | TGTGCCAGCAGCTCAAACTTAGCGGGGGCGGCGGAGACCCAGTACTTC
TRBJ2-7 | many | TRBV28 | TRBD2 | CASTSWEGSYEQYF | TGTGCCAGCACCTCCTGGGAGGGTTCCTACGAGCAGTACTTC
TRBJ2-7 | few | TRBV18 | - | CASSPPGAAGYEQYF | TGTGCCAGCTCACCACCAGGAGCTGCGGGCTACGAGCAGTACTTC
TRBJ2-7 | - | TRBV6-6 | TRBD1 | CASSAPGQGDYEQYF | TGTGCCAGCAGTGCCCCGGGACAGGGGGACTACGAGCAGTACTTC
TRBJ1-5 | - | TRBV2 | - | CATRGGNSNQPQHF | TGTGCCACCCGGGGGGGGAATAGCAATCAGCCCCAGCATTTT
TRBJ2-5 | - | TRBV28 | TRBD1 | CASSTDGTGEETQYF | TGTGCCAGCAGTACCGATGGGACAGGCGAAGAGACCCAGTACTTC
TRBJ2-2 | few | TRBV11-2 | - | CASSGLAGTGELFF | TGTGCCAGCAGCGGACTGGCGGGAACCGGGGAGCTGTTTTTT
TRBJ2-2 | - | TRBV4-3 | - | CASSRSARLLTGELFF | TGCGCCAGCAGCCGAAGCGCCCGACTTTTGACCGGGGAGCTGTTTTTT